These 5 T cell receptor beta chains were sequenced from one sample in a study of blood T cell repertoires in COVID-19. Method: immunoSEQ multiplex PCR; TCRdb's copy keeps in-frame clones and lacks some. The sample yields 200,000 to 300,000 clones, 80% to 85% seen once. Material: peripheral blood. These receptors all stem from a woman aged 18-29 years with acute or convalescent COVID-19.

J is TRBJ2-3 and V is TRBV25-1, with D possibly matching TRBD1 (6 bases). Germline loops: CDR1 MGHDK, CDR2 SYGVNS. V lost 3 bases and J 0 bases, leaving 13 bases between the germline ends. The CDR3 runs 16 residues. CDR3 loop: CASSDKGTHSTDTQYF. DNA for the CDR3: TGTGCCAGCAGTGATAAAGGGACACACAGCACAGATACGCAGTATTTT.

This chain links TRBV6-5 with TRBJ1-1; 9 positions agree with TRBD1. The germline V gene has CDR1 MNHEY and CDR2 SVGAGI. Unmatched junction bases numbered 12, after V lost 8 bases and J lost 5 bases. This CDR3 region has 15 residues. The CDR3 DNA follows: TGTGCCAGCTTCGGACAGGGGAGAATATTTACTGAAGCTTTCTTT. This translates into CASFGQGRIFTEAFF.

The V gene is TRBV6-2 or TRBV6-3, the J gene TRBJ2-2, with D tentatively TRBD1 (5 bases). Germline V gives CDR1 MNHEY, CDR2 SVGEGT. V lost 2 bases, J lost 4 bases, and 14 bases lay in between. The length of the CDR3 is 16 residues. CDR3 in amino acids: CASSYGGGDSTGELFF. The CDR3 DNA reads TGTGCCAGCAGTTACGGCGGCGGAGACAGCACCGGGGAGCTGTTTTTT.

V is TRBV19 and J is TRBJ1-2; 7 nucleotides match TRBD1. Trimming removed 6 bases from V and 11 bases from J; junction bases left unmatched: 15. This CDR3 has 14 residues. Germline V CDR1 and CDR2: LNHDA, SQIVND (reference sequence). DNA for the CDR3: TGTGCCAGTAGCTCGGGGACGACAGGGATTAGTTACACCTTC. This translates into CASSSGTTGISYTF. Full variable domain (rest looked up from reference TRBV19 and TRBJ1-2): DGGITQSPKYLFRKEGQNVTLSCEQNLNHDAMYWYRQDPGQGLRLIYYSQIVNDFQKGDIAEGYSVSREKKESFPLTVTSAQKNPTAFYLCASSSGTTGISYTFGSGTRLTVV.

There are a few counts of this clone. DNA of the CDR3: TGTGCCACCAGCAGAGAGATCGGGTCCCAAGGGGATGAGCAGTTCTTC. Translated, it gives CATSREIGSQGDEQFF. This chain connects TRBV15 to TRBJ2-1; a weak D match, TRBD1 (5 bases). V shed 0 bases and J shed 8 bases, with 17 bases lying between them. CDR3 size: 16 residues. Germline V gives CDR1 LNHNV, CDR2 YYDKDF (reference sequence).